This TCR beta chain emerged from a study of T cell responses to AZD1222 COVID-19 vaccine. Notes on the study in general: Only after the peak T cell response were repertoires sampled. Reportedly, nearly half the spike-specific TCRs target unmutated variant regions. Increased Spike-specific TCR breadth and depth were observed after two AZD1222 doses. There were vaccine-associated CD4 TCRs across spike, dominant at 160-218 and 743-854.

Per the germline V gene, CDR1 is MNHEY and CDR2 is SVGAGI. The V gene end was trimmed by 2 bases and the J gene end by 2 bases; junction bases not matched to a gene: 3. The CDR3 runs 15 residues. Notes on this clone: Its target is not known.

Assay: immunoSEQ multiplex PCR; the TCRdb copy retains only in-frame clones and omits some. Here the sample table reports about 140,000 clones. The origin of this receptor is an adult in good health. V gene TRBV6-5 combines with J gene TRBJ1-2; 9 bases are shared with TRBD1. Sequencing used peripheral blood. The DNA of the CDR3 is TGTGCCAGCAGTTACCCGGACAGGGGCAACTATGGCTACACCTTC. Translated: CASSYPDRGNYGYTF.